This T cell receptor (beta chain) was recorded in a study of cytomegalovirus exposure and HLA in healthy donors. General study findings and limits: A previous analysis found most TCR beta V segments productive roughly 90% or roughly 30% of the time. A later analysis found TCR association rates differed by HLA locus, highest for DRB1 and lowest for HLA-C. Common viral pathogens were later found to be apparently linked to several of the most significant clusters.

CDR3 size: 15 residues. Looked up from germline, CDR1 is SGHNT and CDR2 is YYREEE (reference sequence). With 4 bases clipped from V and 8 bases from J, the junction kept 7 bases outside the gene matches. With 60 Vbeta and 13 Jbeta primers, the PCR was carried out. As processed by the authors: There were some 87 million unique TCR beta chains by a later count, and some 11 million of them were shared. Data came from immunoSEQ multiplex PCR; TCRdb stores just in-frame clones and leaves some out. Clonal size and the V and J genes are those of that table, whereas D and trimming came from the DNA. Among 150,000 to 200,000 clones listed, 75% to 80% were seen once. This clone was counted a single time. Antigen specificity is unknown.

This receptor was identified in a man aged 40-50 years in good health and CMV-seropositive. V is TRBV5-4 and J is TRBJ2-1; TRBD1 matches at 12 bases. Specimen: PBMCs. DNA of the CDR3: TGTGCCAGCAGCCCTTCGGGACAGGGGGCCTATGAGCAGTTCTTC. Its translation: CASSPSGQGAYEQFF. Supplemented by reference TRBV5-4 and TRBJ2-1, the full variable domain reads ETGVTQSPTHLIKTRGQQVTLRCSSQSGHNTVSWYQQALGQGPQFIFQYYREEENGRGNFPPRFSGLQFPNYSSELNVNALELDDSALYLCASSPSGQGAYEQFFGPGTRLTVL.